Listed below are T cell receptor beta chains from one sample, sequenced in a study of cytotoxic CD8 clonotypes in ibrutinib-treated CLL. This table comes from immunoSEQ multiplex PCR, and its TCRdb copy is limited to in-frame clones, with some not included. This sample yields around 52,000 clones, of which 45% to 70% are seen a single time; 20% belongs to the top ten. The material was PBMCs, obtained after 24 months of ibrutinib treatment. All receptors derive from a human donor with chronic lymphocytic leukemia. CDR3s include the opening cysteine and the closing phenylalanine or tryptophan. A D gene is named only where the DNA matches it firmly. Clone size is not always given. Where it is, it says once, few, many or a class for expanded clones.

d_call: -; v_call: TRBV25-1; clone_size: -; j_call: TRBJ1-3; cdr3_nt: TGTGCCAGCAGTCGGGCGTCCTCTGGAAACACCATATATTTT; cdr3_aa: CASSRASSGNTIYF
d_call: -; v_call: TRBV2; clone_size: -; j_call: TRBJ2-1; cdr3_nt: TGTGCCAGCAAACTAGTAGTACGATTCTTC; cdr3_aa: CASKLVVRFF
d_call: -; v_call: TRBV6-5; clone_size: once; j_call: TRBJ1-5; cdr3_nt: TGTGCCAGCAGTTTACAGGGTAATCAGCCCCAGCATTTT; cdr3_aa: CASSLQGNQPQHF
d_call: -; v_call: TRBV4-2; clone_size: few; j_call: TRBJ1-5; cdr3_nt: TGTGCCAGCAGCCTACGGCTGGGGGAGCCCCAGCATTTT; cdr3_aa: CASSLRLGEPQHF
d_call: TRBD1; v_call: TRBV13; clone_size: -; j_call: TRBJ1-3; cdr3_nt: TGTGCCAGCAGCTTACCCGGGACAGGAGGAAACACCATATATTTT; cdr3_aa: CASSLPGTGGNTIYF
d_call: -; v_call: TRBV7-8; clone_size: -; j_call: TRBJ2-2; cdr3_nt: TGTGCCAGCAGCTTGGTGAGGGGCGGGGAGCTGTTTTTT; cdr3_aa: CASSLVRGGELFF
d_call: TRBD2; v_call: TRBV4-2; clone_size: -; j_call: TRBJ2-7; cdr3_nt: TGTGCCAGCAGCTTAGCGGGAGCCGGGGAGCAGTACTTC; cdr3_aa: CASSLAGAGEQYF
d_call: -; v_call: TRBV6-1; clone_size: many; j_call: TRBJ1-1; cdr3_nt: TGTGCCAGCAGGACAGGCCGGGGGAACACTGAAGCTTTCTTT; cdr3_aa: CASRTGRGNTEAFF
d_call: TRBD2; v_call: TRBV9; clone_size: -; j_call: TRBJ2-2; cdr3_nt: TGTGCCAGCAGCCCCCCGGGACTAGCGATGGGGGAGCTGTTTTTT; cdr3_aa: CASSPPGLAMGELFF
d_call: -; v_call: TRBV5-1; clone_size: few; j_call: TRBJ1-4; cdr3_nt: TGCGCCAGCAGCTTGACACCTGCAACTAATGAAAAACTGTTTTTT; cdr3_aa: CASSLTPATNEKLFF
d_call: TRBD2; v_call: TRBV27; clone_size: once; j_call: TRBJ2-1; cdr3_nt: TGTGCCAGCAGTAGACCAGCGGGGGACGCCTTGAATGAGCAGTTCTTC; cdr3_aa: CASSRPAGDALNEQFF
d_call: -; v_call: TRBV4-2; clone_size: -; j_call: TRBJ2-2; cdr3_nt: TGTGCCAGCAGCCGAGGTCGTGCCGGGGAGCTGTTTTTT; cdr3_aa: CASSRGRAGELFF
d_call: -; v_call: TRBV27; clone_size: few; j_call: TRBJ1-4; cdr3_nt: TGTGCCAGCAGTTTTAGAGGGGCTGCAACTAATGAAAAACTGTTTTTT; cdr3_aa: CASSFRGAATNEKLFF
d_call: TRBD2; v_call: TRBV5-4; clone_size: -; j_call: TRBJ2-7; cdr3_nt: TGTGCCAGCAGCTTAGTAGCGGGAGTCGACGAGCAGTACTTC; cdr3_aa: CASSLVAGVDEQYF
d_call: TRBD2; v_call: TRBV28; clone_size: once; j_call: TRBJ2-1; cdr3_nt: TGTGCCAGCAGTAGGGGACTGATAGCGGGTGAGCAGTTCTTC; cdr3_aa: CASSRGLIAGEQFF
d_call: -; v_call: TRBV9; clone_size: few; j_call: TRBJ1-1; cdr3_nt: TGTGCCAGCAGCGTAGGGGAGAACACTGAAGCTTTCTTT; cdr3_aa: CASSVGENTEAFF
d_call: TRBD1; v_call: TRBV4-1; clone_size: -; j_call: TRBJ2-5; cdr3_nt: TGCGCCAGCAGCCACCGGGACAGGGGTGAGACCCAGTACTTC; cdr3_aa: CASSHRDRGETQYF
d_call: TRBD2; v_call: TRBV5-1; clone_size: few; j_call: TRBJ2-7; cdr3_nt: TGCGCCAGCAGCTACCGGACTAGAGGAGCGGAAGAGCAGTACTTC; cdr3_aa: CASSYRTRGAEEQYF
d_call: -; v_call: TRBV5-1; clone_size: -; j_call: TRBJ2-6; cdr3_nt: TGCGCCAGCAGCTTGATCAGTTCTTTCTCTGGGGCCAACGTCCTGACTTTC; cdr3_aa: CASSLISSFSGANVLTF
d_call: TRBD2; v_call: TRBV27; clone_size: -; j_call: TRBJ2-1; cdr3_nt: TGTGCCAGCAGTTTATCGTGGCTAGCGGGAGAGGTGCGATACAATGAGCAGTTCTTC; cdr3_aa: CASSLSWLAGEVRYNEQFF
d_call: TRBD2; v_call: TRBV19; clone_size: -; j_call: TRBJ2-1; cdr3_nt: TGTGCCAGTAGTAAGAGCGGGAGCCTCTACAATGAGCAGTTCTTC; cdr3_aa: CASSKSGSLYNEQFF
d_call: -; v_call: TRBV29-1; clone_size: -; j_call: TRBJ2-4; cdr3_nt: TGCAGCGTGGACGGGCAGGGGGGGATTCAGTACTTC; cdr3_aa: CSVDGQGGIQYF
d_call: -; v_call: TRBV5-6; clone_size: -; j_call: TRBJ1-2; cdr3_nt: TGTGCCAGCAGAGACAGATTCTATGGCTACACCTTC; cdr3_aa: CASRDRFYGYTF
d_call: TRBD1; v_call: TRBV6-1; clone_size: few; j_call: TRBJ1-5; cdr3_nt: TGTGCCAGCAGAACAGGGGCGGGCAATCAGCCCCAGCATTTT; cdr3_aa: CASRTGAGNQPQHF
d_call: -; v_call: TRBV6-5; clone_size: -; j_call: TRBJ2-3; cdr3_nt: TGTGCCAGCAGTTATTTTGAAGCCACAGATACGCAGTATTTT; cdr3_aa: CASSYFEATDTQYF
d_call: -; v_call: TRBV5-1; clone_size: many; j_call: TRBJ1-1; cdr3_nt: TGCGCCAGCAGCTCCTCCCGACACACTAACACTGAAGCTTTCTTT; cdr3_aa: CASSSSRHTNTEAFF
d_call: -; v_call: TRBV6-6; clone_size: -; j_call: TRBJ1-4; cdr3_nt: TGTGCCACTAGACAGGTCTATAATGAAAAACTGTTTTTT; cdr3_aa: CATRQVYNEKLFF
d_call: TRBD2; v_call: TRBV5-1; clone_size: many; j_call: TRBJ2-2; cdr3_nt: TGCGCCAGCAGCTTGTTCCAGCGGGGCAACACCGGGGAGCTGTTTTTT; cdr3_aa: CASSLFQRGNTGELFF
d_call: -; v_call: TRBV11-3; clone_size: many; j_call: TRBJ2-3; cdr3_nt: TGTGCCAGCAGCTTAGCTCGGGGTAAAGGCACAGATACGCAGTATTTT; cdr3_aa: CASSLARGKGTDTQYF
d_call: TRBD1; v_call: TRBV27; clone_size: -; j_call: TRBJ1-1; cdr3_nt: TGTGCCAGCAGCACCAGGGGGCGAAAGACTTTCTTT; cdr3_aa: CASSTRGRKTFF
d_call: -; v_call: TRBV18; clone_size: -; j_call: TRBJ2-5; cdr3_nt: TGTGCCAGCTCACCTGGACAGATCCAGTACTTC; cdr3_aa: CASSPGQIQYF
d_call: -; v_call: TRBV2; clone_size: -; j_call: TRBJ1-4; cdr3_nt: TGTGCCAGCAGTGTGACGGGGGGCGAAAAACTGTTTTTT; cdr3_aa: CASSVTGGEKLFF
d_call: -; v_call: TRBV18; clone_size: many; j_call: TRBJ2-1; cdr3_nt: TGTGCCAGCTCACCACTAAGCGGGCACCCCTCCTTCTATGAGCAGTTCTTC; cdr3_aa: CASSPLSGHPSFYEQFF
d_call: TRBD2; v_call: TRBV5-1; clone_size: -; j_call: TRBJ2-7; cdr3_nt: TGCGCCAGCAGCTTGGGAACTAGCGGGAGCCCCGTCTACGAGCAGTACTTC; cdr3_aa: CASSLGTSGSPVYEQYF
d_call: -; v_call: TRBV7-9; clone_size: -; j_call: TRBJ2-2; cdr3_nt: TGTGCCAGCAGCCCTATTTCGGCTAGCCTTACCGGGGAGCTGTTTTTT; cdr3_aa: CASSPISASLTGELFF
d_call: -; v_call: TRBV7-8; clone_size: once; j_call: TRBJ1-1; cdr3_nt: TGTGCCAGCAGCTTGGGTACCGAAGCTTTCTTT; cdr3_aa: CASSLGTEAFF
d_call: TRBD2; v_call: TRBV28; clone_size: -; j_call: TRBJ2-3; cdr3_nt: TGTGCCAGCAGTTTAGAACTAGCGGGAGGTTGGGGTACAGATACGCAGTATTTT; cdr3_aa: CASSLELAGGWGTDTQYF
d_call: -; v_call: TRBV29-1; clone_size: -; j_call: TRBJ1-2; cdr3_nt: TGCAGCGGGATAGGGGTCGGCGACTATGGCTACACCTTC; cdr3_aa: CSGIGVGDYGYTF
d_call: -; v_call: TRBV6-1; clone_size: -; j_call: TRBJ1-1; cdr3_nt: TGTGCCAGCAACTTTAACAGTATGTCCGAAGCTTTCTTT; cdr3_aa: CASNFNSMSEAFF
d_call: -; v_call: TRBV9; clone_size: few; j_call: TRBJ2-1; cdr3_nt: TGTGCCAGCAGCGTAGCTCCGGCGGGCGAGCAGTTCTTC; cdr3_aa: CASSVAPAGEQFF
d_call: TRBD2; v_call: TRBV7-9; clone_size: -; j_call: TRBJ2-1; cdr3_nt: TGTGCCAGCAGCTACCGACTAGCGGGAGGGCCTTTAGCTGAGCAGTTCTTC; cdr3_aa: CASSYRLAGGPLAEQFF
d_call: -; v_call: TRBV28; clone_size: -; j_call: TRBJ2-3; cdr3_nt: TGTGCCAGCAGTTCCTCTGGGGATACGCAGTATTTT; cdr3_aa: CASSSSGDTQYF
d_call: -; v_call: TRBV19; clone_size: -; j_call: TRBJ1-1; cdr3_nt: TGTGCCAGTAGTTTCCCCTCCACAGTAGGTCTGGTCACTGAAGCTTTCTTT; cdr3_aa: CASSFPSTVGLVTEAFF
d_call: -; v_call: TRBV5-1; clone_size: -; j_call: TRBJ1-1; cdr3_nt: TGCGCCAGCAGCTTGGAAACGTTTACCGAAGCTTTCTTT; cdr3_aa: CASSLETFTEAFF